The entry that follows covers one T cell receptor beta chain sequence. Germline V gene sequence: CDR1 SGHNT, CDR2 YYREEE (reference sequence). Trimming took off 4 bases at V and 5 bases at J, with 10 bases between the two ends. The CDR3 length is 12 residues. This specimen belongs to a study of technical replicates of blood from a few donors. Repertoires were generated with immunoSEQ multiplex PCR, while TCRdb's copy carries only in-frame clones and drops some. The table shows tens of thousands of clones, with 93% occurring only once. The sequencing input was T cells isolated from PBMCs. The TCR comes from a human donor in good health. J is TRBJ2-7 and V is TRBV5-4, with a possible D match to TRBD1 (6 bases). The CDR3 protein is CASSPTGNEQYF. CDR3 DNA sequence: TGTGCCAGCAGCCCGACAGGTAACGAGCAGTACTTC.